The present T cell receptor beta chain was sequenced within a study of blood T cell repertoires in COVID-19. This table comes from immunoSEQ multiplex PCR, and its TCRdb copy is limited to in-frame clones, with some not included. The sample lists about half a million clones, approximately 92% occurring once. CDR1 and CDR2 from the germline V gene are SGHVS and FNYEAQ. The CDR3 spans 16 residues. J was trimmed by 2 bases and V by 8 bases; bases with no gene match: 11. The TCR sequence derives from a man aged 18 to 30 with COVID-19, enrolled during active disease. The specimen was peripheral blood. The rearrangement links TRBV7-6 to TRBJ2-2; 7 bases align to TRBD2. CDR3 residues: CASDSRPSGNTGELFF. CDR3 DNA: TGTGCCAGCGACTCCCGGCCTAGCGGAAACACCGGGGAGCTGTTTTTT.